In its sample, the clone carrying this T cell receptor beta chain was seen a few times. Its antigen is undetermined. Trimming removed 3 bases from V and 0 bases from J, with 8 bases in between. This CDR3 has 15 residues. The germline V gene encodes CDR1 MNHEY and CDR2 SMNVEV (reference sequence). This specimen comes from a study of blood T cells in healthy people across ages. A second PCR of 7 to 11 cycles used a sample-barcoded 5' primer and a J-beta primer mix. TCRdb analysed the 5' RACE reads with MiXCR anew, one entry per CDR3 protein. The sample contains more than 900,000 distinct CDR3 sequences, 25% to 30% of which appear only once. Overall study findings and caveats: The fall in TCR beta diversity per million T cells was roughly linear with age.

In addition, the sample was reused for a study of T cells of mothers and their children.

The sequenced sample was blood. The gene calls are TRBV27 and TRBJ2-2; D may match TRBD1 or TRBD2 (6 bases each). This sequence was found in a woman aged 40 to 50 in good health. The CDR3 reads CASSFGGANTGELFF. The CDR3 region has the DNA TGTGCCAGCAGTTTCGGGGGCGCGAACACCGGGGAGCTGTTTTTT.